The clone carrying this T cell receptor beta chain was found a few times. These data come from a study of blood T cell repertoires in COVID-19. Study at large: There were acute and convalescent COVID-19 samples, and they came from the United States, Italy and Spain. In each case, the material was cDNA or gDNA derived from T cells, B-cell-depleted T cells, or PBMCs.

Per the original data handling: Reference gene primer amplification yielded estimated nucleated cell counts. Sequencing used immunoSEQ multiplex PCR; TCRdb keeps in-frame clones, though not all of them. V and J calls and clone size are those listed in that table; D and trimming were worked out from the DNA. The repertoire holds roughly 120,000 clones, with over 65% as singletons. Sequenced: peripheral blood. The receptor's source is a woman between 40 and 50 years old with acute or convalescent COVID-19.

The CDR3 sequence is CASSRSGNFYEQYF. The CDR3, as DNA: TGTGCCAGCTCACGCTCAGGGAACTTTTACGAGCAGTACTTC. This rearrangement joins TRBV18 to TRBJ2-7; tentatively, D is TRBD1 (5 bases). Germline V CDR1 and CDR2: KGHSH, LQKENI. Between the trimmed V and J ends, which lost 4 bases and 4 bases, there was a span of 14 bases. CDR3 length: 14 residues.